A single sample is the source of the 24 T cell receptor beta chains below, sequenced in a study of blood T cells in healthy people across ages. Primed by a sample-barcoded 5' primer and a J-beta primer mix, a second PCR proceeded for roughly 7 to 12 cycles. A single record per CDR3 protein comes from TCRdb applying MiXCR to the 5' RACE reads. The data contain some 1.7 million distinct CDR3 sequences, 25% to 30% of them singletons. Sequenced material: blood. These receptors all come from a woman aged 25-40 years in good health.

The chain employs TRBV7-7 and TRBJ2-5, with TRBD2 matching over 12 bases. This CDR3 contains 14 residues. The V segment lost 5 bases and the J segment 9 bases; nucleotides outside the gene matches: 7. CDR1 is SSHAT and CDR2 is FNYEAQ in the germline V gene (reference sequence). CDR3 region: CASSPGLAGKAQYF. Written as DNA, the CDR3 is TGTGCCAGCAGCCCCGGACTAGCGGGAAAGGCCCAGTACTTC. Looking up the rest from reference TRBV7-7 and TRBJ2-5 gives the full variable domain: GAGVSQSPRYKVTKRGQDVTLRCDPISSHATLYWYQQALGQGPEFLTYFNYEAQPDKSGLPSDRFSAERPEGSISTLTIQRTEQRDSAMYRCASSPGLAGKAQYFGPGTRLLVL.

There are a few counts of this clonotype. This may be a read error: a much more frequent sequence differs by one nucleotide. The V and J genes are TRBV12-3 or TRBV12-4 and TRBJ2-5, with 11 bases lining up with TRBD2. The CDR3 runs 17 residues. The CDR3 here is CASLLGASGRIQEAQYF. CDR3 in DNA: TGTGCCAGCCTCTTGGGGGCTAGCGGGAGGATTCAAGAGGCCCAGTACTTC.

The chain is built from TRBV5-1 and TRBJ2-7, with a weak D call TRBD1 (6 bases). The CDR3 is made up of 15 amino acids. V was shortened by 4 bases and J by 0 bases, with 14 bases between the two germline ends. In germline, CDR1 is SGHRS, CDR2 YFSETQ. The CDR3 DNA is TGCGCCAGCAGCAAGGACAGTGCTAGCTCCTACGAGCAGTACTTC. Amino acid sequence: CASSKDSASSYEQYF.

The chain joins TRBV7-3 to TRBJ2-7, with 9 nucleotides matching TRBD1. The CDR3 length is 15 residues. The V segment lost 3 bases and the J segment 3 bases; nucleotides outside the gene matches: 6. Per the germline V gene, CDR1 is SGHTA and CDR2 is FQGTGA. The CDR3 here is CASSLAGTGFYEQYF. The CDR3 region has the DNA TGTGCCAGCAGCTTGGCCGGGACAGGGTTCTACGAGCAGTACTTC.

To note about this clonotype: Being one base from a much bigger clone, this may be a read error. The CDR3 here is CASSPSALTSGGYNELFF. The CDR3 DNA reads TGTGCCAGCAGTCCCAGCGCCCTGACTAGCGGGGGTTACAATGAGCTGTTCTTC. V gene TRBV28 combines with J gene TRBJ2-1; 12 bases are shared with TRBD2. This CDR3 region has 18 residues. Germline loops: CDR1 MDHEN, CDR2 SYDVKM.

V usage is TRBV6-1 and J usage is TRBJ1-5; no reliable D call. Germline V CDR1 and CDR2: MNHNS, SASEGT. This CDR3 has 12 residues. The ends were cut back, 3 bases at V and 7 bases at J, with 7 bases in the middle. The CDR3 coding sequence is TGTGCCAGCAGTGAGCAGGCGCAGCCCCAGCATTTT. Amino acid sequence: CASSEQAQPQHF.

The DNA of the CDR3 is TGTGCCAGCAGGGTACAGGGGGTTTCCTACGAGCAGTACTTC. Its translation is CASRVQGVSYEQYF. V gene TRBV2 combines with J gene TRBJ2-7, with 8 bases fitting TRBD1. CDR1 is SNHLY and CDR2 is FYNNEI in the germline V gene. V was clipped by 6 bases and J by 1 base; unmatched bases: 5. This CDR3 contains 14 residues.

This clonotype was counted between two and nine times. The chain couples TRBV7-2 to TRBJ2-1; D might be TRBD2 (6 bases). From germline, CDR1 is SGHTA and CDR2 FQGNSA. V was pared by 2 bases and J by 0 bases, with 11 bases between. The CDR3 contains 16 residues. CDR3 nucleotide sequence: TGTGCCAGCAGCTTAAGGGCGGGAAGCTCCTACAATGAGCAGTTCTTC. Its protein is CASSLRAGSSYNEQFF. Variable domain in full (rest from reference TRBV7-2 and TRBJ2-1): GAGVSQSPSNKVTEKGKDVELRCDPISGHTALYWYRQSLGQGLEFLIYFQGNSAPDKSGLPSDRFSAERTGGSVSTLTIQRTQQEDSAVYLCASSLRAGSSYNEQFFGPGTRLTVL.

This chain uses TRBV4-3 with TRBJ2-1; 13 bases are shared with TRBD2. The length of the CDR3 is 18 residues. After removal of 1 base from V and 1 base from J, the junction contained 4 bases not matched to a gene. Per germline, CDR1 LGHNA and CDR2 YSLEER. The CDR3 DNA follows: TGCGCCAGCAGCCAAGCGGCACTAGCGGGAGGGTCCTACAATGAGCAGTTCTTC. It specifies CASSQAALAGGSYNEQFF.

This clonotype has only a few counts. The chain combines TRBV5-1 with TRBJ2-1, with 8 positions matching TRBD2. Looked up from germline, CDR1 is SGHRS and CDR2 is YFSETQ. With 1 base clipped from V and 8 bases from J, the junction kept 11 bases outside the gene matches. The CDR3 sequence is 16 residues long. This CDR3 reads CASSLSSGGAVDEQFF. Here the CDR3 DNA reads TGCGCCAGCAGCTTGAGTTCCGGGGGGGCCGTGGATGAGCAGTTCTTC.

Written as DNA, the CDR3 is TGTGCCAGCAGTGACTTGGAGGTTGCGGGCGCTGCGGATACGCAGTATTTT. Protein sequence: CASSDLEVAGAADTQYF. This chain uses TRBV6-1 with TRBJ2-3; possible D gene TRBD2, 5 bases. The CDR3 extends over 17 amino acids. CDR1 is MNHNS, CDR2 SASEGT, per germline. Trimming cost V 3 bases and J 6 bases, with 22 bases left between them.

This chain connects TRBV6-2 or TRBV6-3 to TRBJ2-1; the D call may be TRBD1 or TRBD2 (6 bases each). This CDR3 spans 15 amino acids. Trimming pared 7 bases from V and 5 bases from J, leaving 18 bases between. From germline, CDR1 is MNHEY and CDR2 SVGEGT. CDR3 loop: CASKTRGAPNNEQFF. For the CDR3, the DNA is TGTGCCAGCAAAACGAGGGGGGCCCCAAACAATGAGCAGTTCTTC.

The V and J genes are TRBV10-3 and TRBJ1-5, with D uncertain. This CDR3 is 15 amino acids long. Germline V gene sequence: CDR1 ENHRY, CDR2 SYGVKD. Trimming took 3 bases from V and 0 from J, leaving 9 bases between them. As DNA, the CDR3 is TGTGCCATCAGTGAAGGGTACAATAGCAATCAGCCCCAGCATTTT. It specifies CAISEGYNSNQPQHF.

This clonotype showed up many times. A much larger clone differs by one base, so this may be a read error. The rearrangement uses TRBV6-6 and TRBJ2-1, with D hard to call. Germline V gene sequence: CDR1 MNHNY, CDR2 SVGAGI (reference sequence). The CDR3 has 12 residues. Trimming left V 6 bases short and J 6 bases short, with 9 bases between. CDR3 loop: CASSPWGNEQFF. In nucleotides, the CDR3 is TGTGCCAGCAGCCCATGGGGCAATGAGCAGTTCTTC.

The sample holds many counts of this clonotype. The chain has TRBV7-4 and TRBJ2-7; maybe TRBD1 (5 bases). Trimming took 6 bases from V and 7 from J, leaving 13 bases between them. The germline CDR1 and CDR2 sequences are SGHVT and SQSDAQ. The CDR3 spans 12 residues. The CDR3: CASRPGRWEQYF. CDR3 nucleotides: TGTGCCAGCAGGCCAGGGCGTTGGGAGCAGTACTTC.

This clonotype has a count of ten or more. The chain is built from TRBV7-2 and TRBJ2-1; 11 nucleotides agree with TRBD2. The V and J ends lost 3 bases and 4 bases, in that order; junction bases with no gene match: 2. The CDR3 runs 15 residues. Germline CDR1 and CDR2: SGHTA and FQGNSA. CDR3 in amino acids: CASSFRLAGYNEQFF. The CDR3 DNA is TGTGCCAGCAGCTTCCGACTAGCGGGGTACAATGAGCAGTTCTTC.

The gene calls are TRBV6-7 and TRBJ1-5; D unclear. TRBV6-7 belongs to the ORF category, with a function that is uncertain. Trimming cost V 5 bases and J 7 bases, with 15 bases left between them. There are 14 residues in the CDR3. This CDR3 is CASSQDKVRQPQHF. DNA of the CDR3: TGTGCCAGCAGTCAAGACAAAGTCCGACAGCCCCAGCATTTT.

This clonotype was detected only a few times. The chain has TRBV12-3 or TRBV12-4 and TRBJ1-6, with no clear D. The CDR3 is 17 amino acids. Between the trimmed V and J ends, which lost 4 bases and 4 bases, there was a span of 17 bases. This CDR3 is CASSSWAATAYNSPLHF. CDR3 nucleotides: TGTGCCAGCAGTTCATGGGCAGCGACGGCTTATAATTCACCCCTCCACTTT.

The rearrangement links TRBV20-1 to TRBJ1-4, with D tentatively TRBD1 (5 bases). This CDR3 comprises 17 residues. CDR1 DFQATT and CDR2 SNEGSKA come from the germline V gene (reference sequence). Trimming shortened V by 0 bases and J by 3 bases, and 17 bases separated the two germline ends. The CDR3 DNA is TGCAGTGCTAGAGATTACACGGGGCGCAACCCTAATGAAAAACTGTTTTTT. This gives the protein CSARDYTGRNPNEKLFF.

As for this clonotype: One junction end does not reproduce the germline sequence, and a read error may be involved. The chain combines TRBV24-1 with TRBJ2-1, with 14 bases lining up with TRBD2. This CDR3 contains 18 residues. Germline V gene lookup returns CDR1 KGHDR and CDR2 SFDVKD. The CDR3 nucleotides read TGTGTCACCAGCCTGACTAGCGGGGGGGCATCAAGTTCCAATGAGCAGTTCTTC. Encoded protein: CVTSLTSGGASSSNEQFF.

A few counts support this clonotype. CDR3 region: CSARDATGLASYNEQFF. CDR3 sequence (DNA): TGCAGTGCTAGAGATGCGACAGGGCTAGCCTCCTACAATGAGCAGTTCTTC. This chain uses TRBV20-1 with TRBJ2-1; 7 bases are shared with TRBD1. Germline CDR1 and CDR2: DFQATT and SNEGSKA (reference sequence). The CDR3 extends over 17 amino acids. Trimming cost V 0 bases and J 0 bases; bases outside gene matches: 8.

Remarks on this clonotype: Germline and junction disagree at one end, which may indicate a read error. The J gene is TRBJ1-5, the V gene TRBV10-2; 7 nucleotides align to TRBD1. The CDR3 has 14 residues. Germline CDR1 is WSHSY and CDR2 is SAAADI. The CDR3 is CAGSDGRGRQPQHF. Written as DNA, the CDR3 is TGCGCCGGCAGTGACGGGAGGGGGCGTCAGCCCCAGCATTTT.

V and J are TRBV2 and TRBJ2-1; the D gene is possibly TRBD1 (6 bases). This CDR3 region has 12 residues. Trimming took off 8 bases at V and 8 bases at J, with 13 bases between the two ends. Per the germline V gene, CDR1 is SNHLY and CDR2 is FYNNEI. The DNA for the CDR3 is TGTGCCAGCGGGGGCGACGGGGATGAGCAGTTCTTC. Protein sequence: CASGGDGDEQFF.

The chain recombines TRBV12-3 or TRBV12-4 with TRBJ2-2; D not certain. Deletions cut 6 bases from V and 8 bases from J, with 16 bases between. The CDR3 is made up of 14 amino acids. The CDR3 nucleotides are TGTGCCAGCAGCCTAGGCATTGCTTTTGGGGAGCTGTTTTTT. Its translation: CASSLGIAFGELFF.